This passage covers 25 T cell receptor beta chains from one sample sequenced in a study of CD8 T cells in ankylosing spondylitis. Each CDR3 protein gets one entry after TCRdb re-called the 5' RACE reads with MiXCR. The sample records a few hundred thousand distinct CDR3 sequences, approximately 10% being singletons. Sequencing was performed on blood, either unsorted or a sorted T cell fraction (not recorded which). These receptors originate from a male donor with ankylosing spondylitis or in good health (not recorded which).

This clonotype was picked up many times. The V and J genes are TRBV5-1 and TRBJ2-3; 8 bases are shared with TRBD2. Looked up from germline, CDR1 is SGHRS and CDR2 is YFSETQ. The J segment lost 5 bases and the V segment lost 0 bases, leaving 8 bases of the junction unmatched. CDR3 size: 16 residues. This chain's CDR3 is CASSLVLRGAGDTQYF. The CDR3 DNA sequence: TGCGCCAGCAGCTTGGTTTTGCGGGGGGCAGGAGATACGCAGTATTTT.

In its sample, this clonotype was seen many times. CDR3 DNA: TGCAGTGCTAGAATTCGAGACAGGGGACTATCCTTATACAATGAGCAGTTCTTC. Translation gives CSARIRDRGLSLYNEQFF. The rearrangement links TRBV20-1 to TRBJ2-1; the D gene is possibly TRBD1 (8 bases). This CDR3 region has 18 residues. The germline V and J ends were trimmed by 2 bases and 4 bases, with 24 bases remaining between them. The germline CDR1 and CDR2 sequences are DFQATT and SNEGSKA (reference sequence).

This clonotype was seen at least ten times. CDR3 bases: TGTGCCAGCAGTTTTGGTGGGGGCGGCATTCAGTACTTC. Translation gives CASSFGGGGIQYF. The chain joins TRBV12-3 or TRBV12-4 to TRBJ2-4, with D possibly being TRBD1 (6 bases). The CDR3 sequence is 13 residues long. The germline V and J ends were trimmed by 3 bases and 9 bases, with 12 bases remaining between them.

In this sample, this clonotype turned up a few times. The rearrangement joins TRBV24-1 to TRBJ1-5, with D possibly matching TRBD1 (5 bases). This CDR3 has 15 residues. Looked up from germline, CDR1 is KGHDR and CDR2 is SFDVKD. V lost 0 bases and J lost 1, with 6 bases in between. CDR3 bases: TGTGCCACCAGTGATTTGAGGGACAGCAATCAGCCCCAGCATTTT. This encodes CATSDLRDSNQPQHF.

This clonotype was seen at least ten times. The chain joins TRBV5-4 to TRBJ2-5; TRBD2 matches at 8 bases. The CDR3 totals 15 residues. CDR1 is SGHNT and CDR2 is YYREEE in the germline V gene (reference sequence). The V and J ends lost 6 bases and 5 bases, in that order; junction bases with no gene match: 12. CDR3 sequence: CASTSGGGQSETQYF. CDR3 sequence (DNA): TGTGCCAGCACCTCTGGCGGGGGGCAATCGGAGACCCAGTACTTC.

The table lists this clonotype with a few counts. This CDR3 is CASSISASGGTSTDTQYF. The CDR3 DNA reads TGTGCCAGCAGCATCAGTGCTAGCGGGGGGACTAGCACAGATACGCAGTATTTT. The chain uses TRBV7-2 and TRBJ2-3; 11 bases align to TRBD2. J lost 0 bases, V lost 5 bases, and 10 bases had no gene match. The CDR3 sequence is 18 residues long. The germline gives CDR1 SGHTA, CDR2 FQGNSA.

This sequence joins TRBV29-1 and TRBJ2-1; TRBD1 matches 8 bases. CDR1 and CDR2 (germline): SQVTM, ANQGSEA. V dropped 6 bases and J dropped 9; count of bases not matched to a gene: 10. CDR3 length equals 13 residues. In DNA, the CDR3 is TGCAGCGTCGCAAGGCAGGGGGCGCTTGAGCAGTTCTTC. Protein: CSVARQGALEQFF.

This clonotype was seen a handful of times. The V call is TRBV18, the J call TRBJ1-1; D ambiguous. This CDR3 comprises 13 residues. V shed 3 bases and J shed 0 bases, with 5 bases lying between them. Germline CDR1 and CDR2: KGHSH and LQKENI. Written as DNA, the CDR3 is TGTGCCAGCTCACCGGTCATGAACACTGAAGCTTTCTTT. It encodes CASSPVMNTEAFF. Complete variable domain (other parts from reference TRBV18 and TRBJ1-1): NAGVMQNPRHLVRRRGQEARLRCSPMKGHSHVYWYRQLPEEGLKFMVYLQKENIIDESGMPKERFSAEFPKEGPSILRIQQVVRGDSAAYFCASSPVMNTEAFFGQGTRLTVV.

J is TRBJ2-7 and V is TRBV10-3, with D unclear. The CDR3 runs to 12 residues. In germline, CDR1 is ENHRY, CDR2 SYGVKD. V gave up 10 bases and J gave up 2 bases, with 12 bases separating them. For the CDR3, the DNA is TGTGCCACCACGGACGGAACCTACGAGCAGTACTTC. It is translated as CATTDGTYEQYF.

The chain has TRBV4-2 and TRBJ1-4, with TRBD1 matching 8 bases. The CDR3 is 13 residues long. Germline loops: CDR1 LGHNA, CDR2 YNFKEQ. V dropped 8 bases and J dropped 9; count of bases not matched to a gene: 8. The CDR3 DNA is TGTGCCAGCGGACAGGGCAGCGGGAAAAAACTGTTTTTT. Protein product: CASGQGSGKKLFF.

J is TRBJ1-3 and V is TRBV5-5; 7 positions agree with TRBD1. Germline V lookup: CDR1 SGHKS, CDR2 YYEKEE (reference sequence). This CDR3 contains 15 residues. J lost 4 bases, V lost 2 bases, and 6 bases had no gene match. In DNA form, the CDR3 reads TGTGCCAGCAGCTTTAGGGACAGATTAGGAAACACCATATATTTT. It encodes CASSFRDRLGNTIYF.

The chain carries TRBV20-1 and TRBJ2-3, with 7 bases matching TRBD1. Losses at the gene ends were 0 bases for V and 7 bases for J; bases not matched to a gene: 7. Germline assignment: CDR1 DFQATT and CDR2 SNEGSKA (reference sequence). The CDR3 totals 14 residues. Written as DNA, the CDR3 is TGCAGTGCTAGAGATACGGGACAGCAGAATACGCAGTATTTT. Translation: CSARDTGQQNTQYF.

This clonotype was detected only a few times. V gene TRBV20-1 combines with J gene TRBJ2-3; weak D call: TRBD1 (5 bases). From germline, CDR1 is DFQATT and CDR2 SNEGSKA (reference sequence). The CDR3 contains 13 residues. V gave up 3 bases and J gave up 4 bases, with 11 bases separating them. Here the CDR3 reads CSASPRAADTQYF. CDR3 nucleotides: TGCAGTGCTAGTCCCAGGGCCGCAGATACGCAGTATTTT.

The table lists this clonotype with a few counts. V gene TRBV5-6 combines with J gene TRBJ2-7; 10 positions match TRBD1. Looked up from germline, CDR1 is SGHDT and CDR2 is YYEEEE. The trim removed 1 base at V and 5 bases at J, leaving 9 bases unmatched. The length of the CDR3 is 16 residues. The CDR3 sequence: CASSLFSGTGVHEQYF. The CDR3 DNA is TGTGCCAGCAGCTTGTTCTCCGGGACAGGGGTGCACGAGCAGTACTTC.

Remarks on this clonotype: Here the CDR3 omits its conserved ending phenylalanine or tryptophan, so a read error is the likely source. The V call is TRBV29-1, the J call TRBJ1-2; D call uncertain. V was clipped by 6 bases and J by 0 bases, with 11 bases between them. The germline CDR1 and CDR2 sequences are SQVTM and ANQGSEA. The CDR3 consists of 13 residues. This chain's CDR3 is CSVSGDTNYGYTL. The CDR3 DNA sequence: TGCAGCGTGTCGGGCGATACTAACTATGGCTACACCTTA.

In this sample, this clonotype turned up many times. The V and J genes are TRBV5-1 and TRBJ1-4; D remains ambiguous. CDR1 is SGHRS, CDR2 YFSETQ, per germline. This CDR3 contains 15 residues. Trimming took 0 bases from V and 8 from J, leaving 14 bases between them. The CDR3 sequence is CASSLAPDPREKLFF. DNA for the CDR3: TGCGCCAGCAGCTTGGCCCCAGACCCCAGGGAAAAACTGTTTTTT.

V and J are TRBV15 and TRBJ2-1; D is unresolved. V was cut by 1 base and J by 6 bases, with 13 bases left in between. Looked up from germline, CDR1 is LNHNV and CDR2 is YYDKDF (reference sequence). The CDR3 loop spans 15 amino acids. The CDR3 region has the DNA TGTGCCACCAGCAGAGGGTCTGGCGGTACCAATGAGCAGTTCTTC. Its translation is CATSRGSGGTNEQFF.

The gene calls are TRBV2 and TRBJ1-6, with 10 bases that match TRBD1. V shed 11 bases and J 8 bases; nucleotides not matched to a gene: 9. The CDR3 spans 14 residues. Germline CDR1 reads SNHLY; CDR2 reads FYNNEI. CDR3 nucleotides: TGTGCCGGGGCTGGACAGGGGGGTTATTCACCCCTCCACTTT. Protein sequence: CAGAGQGGYSPLHF.

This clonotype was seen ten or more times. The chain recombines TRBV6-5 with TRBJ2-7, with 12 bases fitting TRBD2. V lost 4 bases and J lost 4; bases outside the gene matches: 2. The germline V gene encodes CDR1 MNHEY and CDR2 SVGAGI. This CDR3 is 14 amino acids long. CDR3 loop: CASSWTSGVYEQYF. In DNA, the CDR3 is TGTGCCAGCAGTTGGACTAGCGGGGTTTACGAGCAGTACTTC.

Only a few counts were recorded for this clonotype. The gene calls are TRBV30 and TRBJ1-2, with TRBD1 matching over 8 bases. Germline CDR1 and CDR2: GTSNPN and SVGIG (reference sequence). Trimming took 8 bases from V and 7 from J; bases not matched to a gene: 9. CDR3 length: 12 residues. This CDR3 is CAAGQGQGGYTF. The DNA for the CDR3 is TGTGCCGCCGGACAGGGCCAGGGTGGCTACACCTTC. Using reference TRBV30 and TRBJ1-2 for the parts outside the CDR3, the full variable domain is SQTIHQWPATLVQPVGSPLSLECTVEGTSNPNLYWYRQAAGRGLQLLFYSVGIGQISSEVPQNLSASRPQDRQFILSSKKLLLSDSGFYLCAAGQGQGGYTFGSGTRLTVV.

The CDR3 bases are TGTGCCAGCAGTTCGACAGGGGGTAATACGCAGTATTTT. Amino acid sequence: CASSSTGGNTQYF. The rearrangement uses TRBV12-3 or TRBV12-4 and TRBJ2-3, with 9 bases lining up with TRBD1. This CDR3 contains 13 residues. J was trimmed by 7 bases and V by 4 bases; bases with no gene match: 3.

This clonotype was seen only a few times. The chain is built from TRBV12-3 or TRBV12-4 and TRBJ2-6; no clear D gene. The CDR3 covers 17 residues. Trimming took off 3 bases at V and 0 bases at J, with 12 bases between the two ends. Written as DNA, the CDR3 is TGTGCCAGCAGTTTCCCGGGTATGGGCTCTGGGGCCAACGTCCTGACTTTC. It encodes CASSFPGMGSGANVLTF.

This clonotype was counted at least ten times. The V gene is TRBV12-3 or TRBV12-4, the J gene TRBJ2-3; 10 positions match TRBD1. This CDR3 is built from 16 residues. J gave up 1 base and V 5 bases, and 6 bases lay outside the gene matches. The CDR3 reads CASSPSGTGGTDTQYF. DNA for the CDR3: TGTGCCAGCAGTCCCTCCGGGACAGGGGGCACAGATACGCAGTATTTT.

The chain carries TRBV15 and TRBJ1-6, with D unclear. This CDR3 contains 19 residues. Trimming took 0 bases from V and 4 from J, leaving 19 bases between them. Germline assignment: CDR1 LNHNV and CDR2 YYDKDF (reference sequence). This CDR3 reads CATSRDPRGPDTYNSPLHF. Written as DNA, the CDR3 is TGTGCCACCAGCAGAGATCCCCGCGGACCCGACACGTATAATTCACCCCTCCACTTT.

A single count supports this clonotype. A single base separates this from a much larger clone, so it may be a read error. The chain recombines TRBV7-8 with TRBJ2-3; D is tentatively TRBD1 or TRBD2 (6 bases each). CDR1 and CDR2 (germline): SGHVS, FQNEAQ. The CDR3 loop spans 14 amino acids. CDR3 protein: CGSSWGAGTDTQYF. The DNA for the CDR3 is TGTGGCAGCAGCTGGGGGGCAGGCACAGATACGCAGTATTTT.